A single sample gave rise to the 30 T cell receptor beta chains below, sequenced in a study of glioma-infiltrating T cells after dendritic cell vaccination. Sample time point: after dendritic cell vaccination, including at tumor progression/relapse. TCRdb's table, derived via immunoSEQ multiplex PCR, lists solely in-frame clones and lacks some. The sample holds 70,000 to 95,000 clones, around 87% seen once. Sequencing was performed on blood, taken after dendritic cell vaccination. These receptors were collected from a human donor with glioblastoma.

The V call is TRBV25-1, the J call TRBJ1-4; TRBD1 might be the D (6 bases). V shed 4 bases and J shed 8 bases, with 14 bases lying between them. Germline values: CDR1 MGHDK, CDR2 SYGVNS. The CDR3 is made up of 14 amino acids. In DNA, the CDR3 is TGTGCCAGCAGTGGGGTGGGGACACTCGAAAAACTGTTTTTT. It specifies CASSGVGTLEKLFF.

In nucleotides, the CDR3 is TGCGCCAGACCCCGGGCCCGGGGGGCCGAGCAGTACTTC. It codes for CARPRARGAEQYF. The genes are TRBV10-1 and TRBJ2-7; possible D gene TRBD2, 7 bases. Germline values: CDR1 WNHNN, CDR2 SYGVQD (reference sequence). The length of the CDR3 is 13 residues. The germline V and J ends were trimmed by 9 bases and 6 bases, with 18 bases remaining between them.

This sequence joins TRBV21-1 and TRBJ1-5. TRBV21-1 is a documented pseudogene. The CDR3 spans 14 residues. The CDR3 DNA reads TGTGCCAGCACCGGGGTAGGTCCCAATCAGCCCCAGCATTTT. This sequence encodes CASTGVGPNQPQHF.

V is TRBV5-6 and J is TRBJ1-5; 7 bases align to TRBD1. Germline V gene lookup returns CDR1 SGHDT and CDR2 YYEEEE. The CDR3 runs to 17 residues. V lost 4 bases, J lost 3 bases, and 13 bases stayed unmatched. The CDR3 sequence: CASSPRGGDSINQPQHF. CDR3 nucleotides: TGTGCCAGCAGCCCCCGGGGGGGGGACAGCATCAATCAGCCCCAGCATTTT. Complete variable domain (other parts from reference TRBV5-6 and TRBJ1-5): DAGVTQSPTHLIKTRGQQVTLRCSPKSGHDTVSWYQQALGQGPQFIFQYYEEEERQRGNFPDRFSGHQFPNYSSELNVNALLLGDSALYLCASSPRGGDSINQPQHFGDGTRLSIL.

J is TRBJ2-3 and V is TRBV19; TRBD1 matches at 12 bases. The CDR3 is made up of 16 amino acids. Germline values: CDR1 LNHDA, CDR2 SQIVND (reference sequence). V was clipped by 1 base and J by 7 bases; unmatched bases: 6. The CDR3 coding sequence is TGTGCCAGTAGTATAGTGGGGACAGGGGGCACTAATACGCAGTATTTT. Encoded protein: CASSIVGTGGTNTQYF.

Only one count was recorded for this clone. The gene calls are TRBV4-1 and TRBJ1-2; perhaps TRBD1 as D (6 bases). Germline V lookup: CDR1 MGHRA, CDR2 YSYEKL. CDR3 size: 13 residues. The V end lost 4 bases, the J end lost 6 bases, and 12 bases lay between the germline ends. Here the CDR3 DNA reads TGCGCCAGCAGCCCTCTCTACAGGGATGGCTACACCTTC. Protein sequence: CASSPLYRDGYTF.

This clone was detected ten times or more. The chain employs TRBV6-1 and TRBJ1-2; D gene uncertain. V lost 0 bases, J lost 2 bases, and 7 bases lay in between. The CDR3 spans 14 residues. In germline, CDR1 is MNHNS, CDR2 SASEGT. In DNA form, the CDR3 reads TGTGCCAGCAGTGAAGCGGGCAGCAACTATGGCTACACCTTC. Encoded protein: CASSEAGSNYGYTF.

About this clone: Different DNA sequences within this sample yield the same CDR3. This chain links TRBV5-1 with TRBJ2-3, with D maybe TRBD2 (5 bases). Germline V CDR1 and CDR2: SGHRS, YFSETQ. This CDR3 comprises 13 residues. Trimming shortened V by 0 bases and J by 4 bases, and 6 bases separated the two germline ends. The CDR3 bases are TGCGCCAGCAGCTTGGCAGCGGCAGATACGCAGTATTTT. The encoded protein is CASSLAAADTQYF.

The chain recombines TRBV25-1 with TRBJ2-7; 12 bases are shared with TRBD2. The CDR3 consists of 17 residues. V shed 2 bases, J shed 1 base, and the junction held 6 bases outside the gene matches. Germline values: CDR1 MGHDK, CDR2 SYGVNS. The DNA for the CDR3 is TGTGCCAGCAGTGAACTAGCGGGGGGGTCCACATCCTACGAGCAGTACTTC. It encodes CASSELAGGSTSYEQYF.

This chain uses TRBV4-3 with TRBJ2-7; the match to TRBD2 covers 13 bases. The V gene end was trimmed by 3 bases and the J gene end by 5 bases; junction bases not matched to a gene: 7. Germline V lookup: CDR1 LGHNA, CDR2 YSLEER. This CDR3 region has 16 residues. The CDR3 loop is CASSHLLAGGGNEQYF. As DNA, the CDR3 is TGCGCCAGCAGCCACTTACTAGCGGGAGGGGGGAACGAGCAGTACTTC.

The CDR3 loop is CASSLRGGTDTQYF. DNA of the CDR3: TGCGCCAGCAGCTTGAGAGGGGGAACAGATACGCAGTATTTT. V is TRBV5-1 and J is TRBJ2-3, with a possible D match to TRBD1 (6 bases). With 1 base removed from V and 3 bases from J, the gap between germline ends came to 9 bases. The CDR3 loop spans 14 amino acids. Germline-derived CDR1 and CDR2 are SGHRS and YFSETQ.

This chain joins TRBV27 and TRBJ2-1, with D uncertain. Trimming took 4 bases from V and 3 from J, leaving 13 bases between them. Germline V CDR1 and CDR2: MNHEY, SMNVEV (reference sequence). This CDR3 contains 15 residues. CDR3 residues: CASSSEAVLYNEQFF. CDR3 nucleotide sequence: TGTGCCAGCAGTTCCGAGGCGGTACTCTACAATGAGCAGTTCTTC.

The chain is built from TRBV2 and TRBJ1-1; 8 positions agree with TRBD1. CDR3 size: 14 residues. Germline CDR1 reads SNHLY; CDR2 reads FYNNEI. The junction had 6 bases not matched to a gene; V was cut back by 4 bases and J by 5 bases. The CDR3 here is CASSGQGWRTEAFF. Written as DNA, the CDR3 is TGTGCCAGCAGTGGACAGGGGTGGAGGACTGAAGCTTTCTTT.

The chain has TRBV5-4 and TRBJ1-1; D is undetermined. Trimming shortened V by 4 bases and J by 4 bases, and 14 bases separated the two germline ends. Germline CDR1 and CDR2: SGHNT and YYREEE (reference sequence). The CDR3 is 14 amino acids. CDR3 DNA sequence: TGTGCCAGCAGCCCTGGTCCCGAGGGCACTGAAGCTTTCTTT. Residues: CASSPGPEGTEAFF.

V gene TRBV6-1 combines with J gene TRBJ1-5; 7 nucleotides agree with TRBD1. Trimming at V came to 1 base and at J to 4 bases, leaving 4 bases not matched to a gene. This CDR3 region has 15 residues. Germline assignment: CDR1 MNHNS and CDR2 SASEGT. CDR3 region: CASSEEGARNQPQHF. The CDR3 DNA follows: TGTGCCAGCAGTGAAGAGGGGGCGCGAAATCAGCCCCAGCATTTT.

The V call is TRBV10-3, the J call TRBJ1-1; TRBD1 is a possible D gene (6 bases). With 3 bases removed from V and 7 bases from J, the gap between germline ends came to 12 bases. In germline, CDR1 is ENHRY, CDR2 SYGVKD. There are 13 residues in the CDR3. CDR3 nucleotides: TGTGCCATCAGTGAAGATGGGGGCGGTGAAGCTTTCTTT. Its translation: CAISEDGGGEAFF.

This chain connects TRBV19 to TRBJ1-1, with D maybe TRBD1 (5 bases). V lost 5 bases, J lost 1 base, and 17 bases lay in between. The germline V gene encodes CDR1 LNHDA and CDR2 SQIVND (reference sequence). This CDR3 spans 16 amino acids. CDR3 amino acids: CASSDRLGLENTEAFF. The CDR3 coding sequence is TGTGCCAGTAGTGACCGATTGGGGCTAGAGAACACTGAAGCTTTCTTT.

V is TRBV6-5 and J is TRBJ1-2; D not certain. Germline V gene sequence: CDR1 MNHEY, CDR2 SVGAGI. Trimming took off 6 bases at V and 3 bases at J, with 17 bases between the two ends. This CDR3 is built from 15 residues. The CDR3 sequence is CASRLDRSWDYGYTF. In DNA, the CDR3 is TGTGCCAGCAGACTAGACCGGAGCTGGGACTATGGCTACACCTTC.

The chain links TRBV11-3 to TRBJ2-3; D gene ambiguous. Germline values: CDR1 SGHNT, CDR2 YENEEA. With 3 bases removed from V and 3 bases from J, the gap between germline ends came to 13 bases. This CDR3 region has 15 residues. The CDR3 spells CASSFSSRRTDTQYF. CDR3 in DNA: TGTGCCAGCAGCTTTTCATCCCGGAGAACAGATACGCAGTATTTT.

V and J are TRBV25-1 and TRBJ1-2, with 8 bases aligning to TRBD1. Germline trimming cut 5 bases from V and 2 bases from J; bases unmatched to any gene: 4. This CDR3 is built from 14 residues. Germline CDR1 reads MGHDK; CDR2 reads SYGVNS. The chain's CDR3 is CASSLTGVNYGYTF. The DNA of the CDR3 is TGTGCCAGCAGTTTGACAGGGGTCAACTATGGCTACACCTTC.

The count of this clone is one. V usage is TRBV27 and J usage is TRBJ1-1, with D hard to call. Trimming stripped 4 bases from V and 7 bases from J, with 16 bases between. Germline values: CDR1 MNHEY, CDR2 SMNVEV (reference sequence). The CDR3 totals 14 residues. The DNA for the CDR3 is TGTGCCAGCAGTTCACCCTTCTATGGTGGTGAAGCTTTCTTT. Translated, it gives CASSSPFYGGEAFF.

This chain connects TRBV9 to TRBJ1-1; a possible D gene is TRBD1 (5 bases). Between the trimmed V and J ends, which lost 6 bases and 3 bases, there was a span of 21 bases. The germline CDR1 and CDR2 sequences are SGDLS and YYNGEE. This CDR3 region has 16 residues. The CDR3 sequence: CASTPGRQGGDTEAFF. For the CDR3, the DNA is TGTGCCAGCACCCCAGGTCGGCAGGGTGGTGACACTGAAGCTTTCTTT. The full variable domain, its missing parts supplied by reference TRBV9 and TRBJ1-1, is DSGVTQTPKHLITATGQRVTLRCSPRSGDLSVYWYQQSLDQGLQFLIQYYNGEERAKGNILERFSAQQFPDLHSELNLSSLELGDSALYFCASTPGRQGGDTEAFFGQGTRLTVV.

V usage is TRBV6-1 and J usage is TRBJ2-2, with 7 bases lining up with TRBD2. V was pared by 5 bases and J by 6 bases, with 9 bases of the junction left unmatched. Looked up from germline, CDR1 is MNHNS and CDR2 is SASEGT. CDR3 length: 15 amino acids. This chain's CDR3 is CASSRGGLGAGELFF. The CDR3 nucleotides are TGTGCCAGCAGTCGCGGGGGACTGGGGGCCGGGGAGCTGTTTTTT.

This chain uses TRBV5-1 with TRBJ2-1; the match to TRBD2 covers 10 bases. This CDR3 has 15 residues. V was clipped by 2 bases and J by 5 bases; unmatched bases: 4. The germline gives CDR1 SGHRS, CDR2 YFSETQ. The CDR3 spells CASSFGTSADNEQFF. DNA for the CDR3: TGCGCCAGCAGCTTTGGGACTAGCGCCGACAATGAGCAGTTCTTC.

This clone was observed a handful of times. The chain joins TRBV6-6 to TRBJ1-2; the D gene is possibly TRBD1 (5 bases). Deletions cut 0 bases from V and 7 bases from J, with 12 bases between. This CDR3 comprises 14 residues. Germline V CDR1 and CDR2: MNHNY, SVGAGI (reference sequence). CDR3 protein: CASSYSLAGGGYTF. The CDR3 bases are TGTGCCAGCAGTTACTCCCTTGCCGGGGGTGGCTACACCTTC.

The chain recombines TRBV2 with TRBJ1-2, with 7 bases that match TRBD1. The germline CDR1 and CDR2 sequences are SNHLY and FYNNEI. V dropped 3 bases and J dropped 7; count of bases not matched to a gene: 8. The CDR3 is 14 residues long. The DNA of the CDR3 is TGTGCCAGCAGTGAGACAGGGAGGCTCGGTGGCTACACCTTC. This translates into CASSETGRLGGYTF.

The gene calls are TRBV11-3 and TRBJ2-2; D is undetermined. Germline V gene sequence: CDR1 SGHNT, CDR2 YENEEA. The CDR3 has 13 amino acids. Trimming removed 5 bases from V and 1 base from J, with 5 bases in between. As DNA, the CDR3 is TGTGCCAGCAGCCACAGGAACACCGGGGAGCTGTTTTTT. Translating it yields CASSHRNTGELFF.

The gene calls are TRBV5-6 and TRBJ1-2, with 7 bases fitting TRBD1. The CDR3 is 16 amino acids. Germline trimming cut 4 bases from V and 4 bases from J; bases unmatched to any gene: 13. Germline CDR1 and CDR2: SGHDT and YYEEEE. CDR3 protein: CASSTHRTGYLYGYTF. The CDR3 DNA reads TGTGCCAGCAGCACCCATCGGACAGGTTACCTCTATGGCTACACCTTC.

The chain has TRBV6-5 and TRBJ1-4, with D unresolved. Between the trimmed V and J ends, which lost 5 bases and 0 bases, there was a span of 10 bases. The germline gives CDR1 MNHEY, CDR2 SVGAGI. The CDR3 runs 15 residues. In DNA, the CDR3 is TGTGCCAGCAGTACAGCGGGAGCAACTAATGAAAAACTGTTTTTT. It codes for CASSTAGATNEKLFF.

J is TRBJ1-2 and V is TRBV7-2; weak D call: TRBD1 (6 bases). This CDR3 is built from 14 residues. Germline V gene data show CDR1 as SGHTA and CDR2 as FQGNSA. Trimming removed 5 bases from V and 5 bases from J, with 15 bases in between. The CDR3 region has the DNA TGTGCCAGCAGCCCGCATGGACAGTTATATGGCTACACCTTC. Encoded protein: CASSPHGQLYGYTF.